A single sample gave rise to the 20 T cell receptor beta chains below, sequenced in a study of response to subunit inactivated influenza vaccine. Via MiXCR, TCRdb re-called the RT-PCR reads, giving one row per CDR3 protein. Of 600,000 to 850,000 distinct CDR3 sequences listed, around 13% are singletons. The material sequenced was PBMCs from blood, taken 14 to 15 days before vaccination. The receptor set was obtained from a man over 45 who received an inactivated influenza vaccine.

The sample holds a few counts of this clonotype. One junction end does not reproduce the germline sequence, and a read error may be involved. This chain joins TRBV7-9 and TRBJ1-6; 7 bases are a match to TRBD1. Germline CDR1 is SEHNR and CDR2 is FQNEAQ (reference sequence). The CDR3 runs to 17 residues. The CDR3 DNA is TGTGCCAGCAGCCGATGGACAGGACCACCTTATAACTCACCCCTCCACTTT. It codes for CASSRWTGPPYNSPLHF.

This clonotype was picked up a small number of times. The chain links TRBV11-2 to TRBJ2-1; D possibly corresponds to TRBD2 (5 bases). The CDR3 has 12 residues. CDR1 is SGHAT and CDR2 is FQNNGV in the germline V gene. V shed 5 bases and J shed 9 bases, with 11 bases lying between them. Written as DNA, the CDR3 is TGTGCCAGCAGCCCTTTTGCGGGTGAGCAGTTCTTC. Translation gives CASSPFAGEQFF.

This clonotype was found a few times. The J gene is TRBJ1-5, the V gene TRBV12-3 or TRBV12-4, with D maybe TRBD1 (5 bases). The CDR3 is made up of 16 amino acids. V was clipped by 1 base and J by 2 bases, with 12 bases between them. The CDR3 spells CASSLGDAGRNQPQHF. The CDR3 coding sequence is TGTGCCAGCAGTTTAGGGGACGCCGGGCGCAATCAGCCCCAGCATTTT.

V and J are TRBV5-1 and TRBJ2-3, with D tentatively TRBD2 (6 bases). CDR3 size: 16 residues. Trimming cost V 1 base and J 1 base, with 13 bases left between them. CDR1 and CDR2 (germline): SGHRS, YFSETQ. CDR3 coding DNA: TGCGCCAGCAGCTTGAGAAGCGGGCTCCGCACAGATACGCAGTATTTT. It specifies CASSLRSGLRTDTQYF.

The CDR3, as DNA: TGTGCCAGCAGTTACTTTGGTTCTGAAGCTTTCTTT. This encodes CASSYFGSEAFF. The chain joins TRBV6-5 to TRBJ1-1; the D is unclear. The V end lost 1 base, the J end lost 6 bases, and 6 bases lay between the germline ends. Per germline, CDR1 MNHEY and CDR2 SVGAGI. The CDR3 spans 12 residues.

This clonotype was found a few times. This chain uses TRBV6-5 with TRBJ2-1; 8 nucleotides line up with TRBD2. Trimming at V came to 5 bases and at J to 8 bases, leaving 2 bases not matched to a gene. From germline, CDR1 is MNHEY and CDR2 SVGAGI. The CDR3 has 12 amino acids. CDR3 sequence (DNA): TGTGCCAGCAGTATCGGGAGGGATGAGCAGTTCTTC. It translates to CASSIGRDEQFF.

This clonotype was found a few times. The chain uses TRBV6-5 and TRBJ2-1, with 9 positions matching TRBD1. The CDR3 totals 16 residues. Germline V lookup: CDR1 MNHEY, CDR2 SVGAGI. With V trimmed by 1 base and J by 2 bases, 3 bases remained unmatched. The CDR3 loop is CASSYYRDRAYNEQFF. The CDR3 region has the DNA TGTGCCAGCAGTTACTACCGGGACAGGGCCTACAATGAGCAGTTCTTC.

DNA of the CDR3: TGTGCCAGCAGCGTAGGGGTTGCAACTAATGAAAAACTGTTTTTT. This translates into CASSVGVATNEKLFF. V gene TRBV9 combines with J gene TRBJ1-4; D uncertain. The CDR3 totals 15 residues. V was trimmed by 0 bases and J by 0 bases, leaving 6 bases between them. The germline CDR1 and CDR2 sequences are SGDLS and YYNGEE.

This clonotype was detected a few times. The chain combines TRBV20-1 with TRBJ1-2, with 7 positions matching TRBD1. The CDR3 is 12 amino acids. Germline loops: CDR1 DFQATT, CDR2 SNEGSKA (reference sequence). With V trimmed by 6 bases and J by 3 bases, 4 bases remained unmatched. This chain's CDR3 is CSAVDRDYGYTF. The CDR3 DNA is TGCAGTGCCGTAGACAGGGACTATGGCTACACCTTC.

The CDR3 nucleotides read TGTGCCAGCAGCTTAGTTATGGGACTAGCGAGTTATAATGAGCAGTTCTTC. Translation: CASSLVMGLASYNEQFF. The J gene is TRBJ2-1, the V gene TRBV7-2; 10 nucleotides align to TRBD2. V lost 1 base and J lost 7; bases outside the gene matches: 10. Per the germline V gene, CDR1 is SGHTA and CDR2 is FQGNSA. The CDR3 covers 17 residues.

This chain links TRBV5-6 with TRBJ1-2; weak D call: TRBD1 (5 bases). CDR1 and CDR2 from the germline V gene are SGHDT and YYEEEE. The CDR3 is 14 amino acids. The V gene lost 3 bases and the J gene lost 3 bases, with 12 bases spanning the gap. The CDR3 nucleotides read TGTGCCAGCAGCTCCCGGGACGGATACTATGGCTACACCTTC. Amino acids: CASSSRDGYYGYTF.

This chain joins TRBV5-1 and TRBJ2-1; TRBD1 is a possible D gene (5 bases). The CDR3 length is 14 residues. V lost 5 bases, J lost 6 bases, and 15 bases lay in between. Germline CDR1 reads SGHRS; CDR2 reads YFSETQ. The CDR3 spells CASSPRTKRNEQFF. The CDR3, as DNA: TGCGCCAGCAGTCCACGGACAAAGCGCAATGAGCAGTTCTTC.

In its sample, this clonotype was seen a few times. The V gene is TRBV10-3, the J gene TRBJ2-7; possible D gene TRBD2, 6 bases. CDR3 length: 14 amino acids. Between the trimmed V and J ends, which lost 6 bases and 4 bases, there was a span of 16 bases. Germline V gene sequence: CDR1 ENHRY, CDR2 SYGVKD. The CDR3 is CAISSPGLRYEQYF. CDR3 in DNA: TGTGCCATCAGCTCCCCGGGACTCCGATACGAGCAGTACTTC.

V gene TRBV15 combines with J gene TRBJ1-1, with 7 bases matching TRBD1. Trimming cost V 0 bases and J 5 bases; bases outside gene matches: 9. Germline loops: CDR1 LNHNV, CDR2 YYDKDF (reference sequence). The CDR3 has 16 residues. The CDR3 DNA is TGTGCCACCAGCAGAGAACCACAGGGGCGAGGGACTGAAGCTTTCTTT. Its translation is CATSREPQGRGTEAFF.

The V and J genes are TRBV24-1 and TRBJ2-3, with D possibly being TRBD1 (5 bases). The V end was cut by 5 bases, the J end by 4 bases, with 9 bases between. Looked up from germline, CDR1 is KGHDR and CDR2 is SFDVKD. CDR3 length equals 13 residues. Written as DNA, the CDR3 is TGTGCCACCAGTGTTCCAGGGTCAGATACGCAGTATTTT. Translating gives CATSVPGSDTQYF.

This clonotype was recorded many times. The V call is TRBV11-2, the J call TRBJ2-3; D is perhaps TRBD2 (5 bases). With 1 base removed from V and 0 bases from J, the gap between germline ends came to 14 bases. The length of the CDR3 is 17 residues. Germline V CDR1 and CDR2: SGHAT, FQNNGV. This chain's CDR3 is CASSLVSGERSTDTQYF. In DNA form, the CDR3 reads TGTGCCAGCAGCTTAGTTTCCGGGGAGAGGAGCACAGATACGCAGTATTTT. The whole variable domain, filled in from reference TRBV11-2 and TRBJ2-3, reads EAGVAQSPRYKIIEKRQSVAFWCNPISGHATLYWYQQILGQGPKLLIQFQNNGVVDDSQLPKDRFSAERLKGVDSTLKIQPAKLEDSAVYLCASSLVSGERSTDTQYFGPGTRLTVL.

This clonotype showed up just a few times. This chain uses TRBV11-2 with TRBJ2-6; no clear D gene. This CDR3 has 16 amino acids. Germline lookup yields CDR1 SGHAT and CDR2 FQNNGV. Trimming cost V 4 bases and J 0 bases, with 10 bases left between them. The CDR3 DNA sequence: TGTGCCAGCAGCTCGGCGCAGTACTCTGGGGCCAACGTCCTGACTTTC. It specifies CASSSAQYSGANVLTF.

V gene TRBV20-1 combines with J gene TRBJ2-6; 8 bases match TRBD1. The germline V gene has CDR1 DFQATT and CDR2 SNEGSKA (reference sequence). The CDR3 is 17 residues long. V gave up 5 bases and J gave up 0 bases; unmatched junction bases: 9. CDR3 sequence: CSAHTGQVFSGANVLTF. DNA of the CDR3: TGCAGTGCTCACACGGGACAGGTCTTCTCTGGGGCCAACGTCCTGACTTTC.

The CDR3 sequence is CASSLAVGQGNTEAFF. In DNA, the CDR3 is TGTGCCAGCAGTTTAGCGGTCGGACAGGGGAACACTGAAGCTTTCTTT. The J gene is TRBJ1-1, the V gene TRBV12-3 or TRBV12-4; 8 nucleotides line up with TRBD1. V lost 0 bases to trimming and J lost 1 base; unmatched junction nucleotides: 4. This CDR3 spans 16 amino acids.

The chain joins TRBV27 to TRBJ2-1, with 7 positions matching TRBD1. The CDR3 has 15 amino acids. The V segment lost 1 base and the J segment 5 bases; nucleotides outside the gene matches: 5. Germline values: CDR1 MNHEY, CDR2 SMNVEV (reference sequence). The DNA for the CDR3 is TGTGCCAGCAGTTTATACAGGGGTAAAAACAATGAGCAGTTCTTC. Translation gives CASSLYRGKNNEQFF.